The T cell receptor beta chain under discussion was sequenced for a study of blood T cell repertoires in COVID-19. Study overall: Acute and convalescent COVID-19 samples came from the United States, Italy and Spain. T cells, B-cell-depleted T cells, or PBMCs provided the cDNA or gDNA that served as material.

Trimming took off 5 bases at V and 1 base at J, with 9 bases between the two ends. Germline loops: CDR1 SGDLS, CDR2 YYNGEE. This CDR3 comprises 14 residues. In the authors' methods: Reference gene primers were amplified, and this amplification served to estimate nucleated cell counts. Clones were read by immunoSEQ multiplex PCR, and TCRdb kept only the in-frame ones, dropping some. The DNA gave D and trimming, while V, J and clone size come from that table. The data hold about 240,000 clones, with around 85% observed a single time. The sample was peripheral blood. V gene TRBV9 combines with J gene TRBJ2-2; TRBD1 might be the D (6 bases). This receptor was taken from a woman older than 75 with acute or convalescent COVID-19. The CDR3 nucleotides are TGTGCCAGCAGGCAGGGGAGGAACACCGGGGAGCTGTTTTTT. Protein: CASRQGRNTGELFF.